Included here is one TCR beta chain sequence, with context. This record belongs to a study of blood T cell repertoires in COVID-19. Study-wide background: The United States, Italy and Spain supplied acute and convalescent COVID-19 samples.

The CDR3 covers 13 residues. The junction had 2 bases not matched to a gene; V was cut back by 3 bases and J by 3 bases. Germline V gene sequence: CDR1 DFQATT, CDR2 SNEGSKA (reference sequence). Libraries were prepared by immunoSEQ multiplex PCR; TCRdb keeps only in-frame clonotypes and omits some of them. The sample lists around 300,000 clones, approximately 90% occurring once. The TCR comes from a woman in her forties or fifties with COVID-19, enrolled during active disease. This chain joins TRBV20-1 and TRBJ2-3, with 8 bases identical to TRBD2. The sample taken for sequencing was peripheral blood. The CDR3 DNA reads TGCAGTGCTAGTGCTAGCGGGACAGATACGCAGTATTTT. Translating gives CSASASGTDTQYF.